The rows below give T cell receptor beta chains drawn from one sample of a study of blood T cell repertoires in COVID-19. Data came from immunoSEQ multiplex PCR; TCRdb stores just in-frame clones and leaves some out. The sample has approximately 150,000 clones; roughly 87% are singletons. The sample was PBMCs or T cells enriched from blood (not recorded which). The receptors stem from a human donor with acute COVID-19. The donor label of this sample is uncertain. Each CDR3 is given with its conserved first and last residue. A D gene is named only where the DNA matches it firmly. Only some rows state a clone size, as once, few, many or a class for expanded clones.

j_call d_call clone_size v_call cdr3_aa cdr3_nt
TRBJ1-2 TRBD1 . TRBV6-5 CASRTGNNYGYTF TGTGCCAGCAGGACAGGGAATAACTATGGCTACACCTTC
TRBJ2-3 . . TRBV7-9 CASSLVEGGVADTQYF TGTGCCAGCAGCTTAGTGGAGGGTGGGGTGGCAGATACGCAGTATTTT
TRBJ2-1 . . TRBV6-2/TRBV6-3 CASSYWVGVDISYNEQFF TGTGCCAGCAGTTACTGGGTCGGGGTGGATATCTCCTACAATGAGCAGTTCTTC
TRBJ2-3 . . TRBV30 CAWVAGERDTQYF TGTGCCTGGGTCGCAGGGGAACGGGATACGCAGTATTTT
TRBJ1-5 . once TRBV19 CASSRVTGFDQPQHF TGTGCCAGTAGCAGGGTTACGGGTTTCGATCAGCCCCAGCATTTT
TRBJ1-5 TRBD1 . TRBV19 CASSLRTGLSNQPQHF TGTGCCAGTAGTCTAAGGACAGGACTTAGCAATCAGCCCCAGCATTTT
TRBJ2-5 TRBD2 . TRBV7-2 CASSPPRTSQETQYF TGTGCCAGCAGCCCACCCCGGACTAGCCAAGAGACCCAGTACTTC
TRBJ2-5 TRBD1 . TRBV15 CATSREGRGYETQYF TGTGCCACCAGCAGAGAGGGCAGGGGGTATGAGACCCAGTACTTC
TRBJ2-7 TRBD2 . TRBV27 CASSLRPSGGIYEQYF TGTGCCAGCAGCCTACGTCCGAGCGGGGGTATTTACGAGCAGTACTTC
TRBJ2-1 . . TRBV2 CASSVEANNEQFF TGTGCCAGCAGTGTAGAGGCCAACAATGAGCAGTTCTTC
TRBJ2-3 . . TRBV6-2/TRBV6-3 CASSELAASDTQYF TGTGCCAGCAGCGAACTAGCTGCGTCCGATACGCAGTATTTT
TRBJ2-7 . . TRBV27 CASSRPGGYEQYF TGTGCCAGCAGTCGCCCAGGGGGGTACGAGCAGTACTTC
TRBJ1-3 . once TRBV4-1 CASSQGGSSGNTIYF TGCGCCAGCAGCCAAGGTGGCAGCTCTGGAAACACCATATATTTT
TRBJ2-5 TRBD2 once TRBV4-1 CASSHQAGGQETQYF TGCGCCAGCAGCCATCAAGCGGGGGGGCAAGAGACCCAGTACTTC
TRBJ2-1 . . TRBV4-3 CASSRGLPNNEQFF TGCGCCAGCAGCCGGGGGCTCCCTAACAATGAGCAGTTCTTC
TRBJ2-7 TRBD2 . TRBV27 CASSARLAAPYEQYF TGTGCCAGCAGTGCGAGGCTAGCGGCCCCCTACGAGCAGTACTTC
TRBJ1-4 . . TRBV18 CASSQLTGPNEKLFF TGTGCCAGCTCACAATTAACAGGGCCGAATGAAAAACTGTTTTTT
TRBJ2-1 . . TRBV6-1 CASSVGQGMVYNEQFF TGTGCCAGCAGTGTGGGTCAGGGAATGGTTTACAATGAGCAGTTCTTC
TRBJ2-1 . . TRBV5-4 CASSARFSSYNEQFF TGTGCCAGCAGCGCTAGGTTTAGCTCCTACAATGAGCAGTTCTTC
TRBJ1-1 . few TRBV6-2/TRBV6-3 CASSLLIRTEAFF TGTGCCAGCAGCTTACTAATCCGCACTGAAGCTTTCTTT
TRBJ1-2 . . TRBV28 CASSLWGGANYGYTF TGTGCCAGCAGTTTATGGGGGGGTGCTAACTATGGCTACACCTTC
TRBJ1-1 TRBD1 . TRBV6-1 CASSDSQGPTEAFF TGTGCCAGCAGTGATTCACAGGGGCCCACTGAAGCTTTCTTT
TRBJ2-1 TRBD2 . TRBV7-9 CASSLELAGGYSYNEQFF TGTGCCAGCAGCTTAGAACTAGCGGGGGGGTACTCCTACAATGAGCAGTTCTTC
TRBJ1-1 TRBD1 . TRBV12-3/TRBV12-4 CASSTGTGIAFF TGTGCCAGCAGTACCGGGACAGGGATAGCTTTCTTT
TRBJ1-1 TRBD1 . TRBV19 CASSHRGSTEAFF TGTGCCAGTAGCCACAGGGGTTCAACTGAAGCTTTCTTT
TRBJ1-2 . . TRBV6-5 CASSYEKRTNYGYTF TGTGCCAGCAGTTACGAGAAGAGGACTAACTATGGCTACACCTTC
TRBJ2-1 . . TRBV30 CAWSTGYNEQFF TGTGCCTGGAGTACGGGATACAATGAGCAGTTCTTC
TRBJ2-7 . . TRBV5-1 CASSFAPGAGGPYEQYF TGCGCCAGCAGCTTCGCCCCCGGGGCAGGGGGGCCCTACGAGCAGTACTTC
TRBJ1-2 . . TRBV3-1/TRBV3-2 CASSQAGAWGYTF TGTGCCAGCAGCCAAGCAGGGGCTTGGGGCTACACCTTC
TRBJ1-6 . . TRBV4-3 CASSQERDSPLHF TGCGCCAGCAGCCAAGAGAGGGATTCACCCCTCCACTTT
TRBJ2-7 TRBD1 . TRBV19 CASSYSGQGGEQYF TGTGCCAGTAGTTACTCCGGACAGGGGGGCGAGCAGTACTTC
TRBJ1-6 . . TRBV2 CASSVRDLTLHF TGTGCCAGCAGTGTGAGGGATTTGACCCTCCACTTT
TRBJ1-1 . . TRBV4-2 CASSSGGGRLNTEAFF TGTGCCAGCAGCTCCGGGGGGGGCAGGCTGAACACTGAAGCTTTCTTT
TRBJ1-2 TRBD1 . TRBV5-4 CASSLDRGFYGYTF TGTGCCAGCAGCTTGGACAGGGGTTTCTATGGCTACACCTTC
TRBJ2-2 TRBD1 . TRBV2 CASRGFDRALNGGELFF TGTGCCAGCAGGGGTTTCGACAGGGCGCTTAATGGCGGGGAGCTGTTTTTT
TRBJ2-3 . once TRBV18 CASSPRIVQGEDTQYF TGTGCCAGCTCACCAAGGATCGTACAGGGAGAAGATACGCAGTATTTT
TRBJ2-1 . . TRBV5-1 CASSGGGYYNEQFF TGCGCCAGCAGCGGGGGCGGCTACTACAATGAGCAGTTCTTC
TRBJ2-5 . . TRBV12-5 CASGLDSLTQYF TGTGCTAGTGGTCTCGACAGTTTAACCCAGTACTTC
TRBJ2-2 . . TRBV18 CASSPGGDTGELFF TGTGCCAGCTCACCCGGAGGGGACACCGGGGAGCTGTTTTTT
TRBJ1-1 . . TRBV4-3 CASSQEIATNTEAFF TGCGCCAGCAGCCAAGAAATAGCAACTAACACTGAAGCTTTCTTT
TRBJ2-7 TRBD1 . TRBV29-1 CSVRDRVVGEQYF TGCAGCGTCCGGGACAGGGTAGTCGGCGAGCAGTACTTC
TRBJ1-2 . . TRBV7-9 CASTASGPRYGYTF TGTGCCAGCACTGCTTCAGGGCCGCGCTATGGCTACACCTTC
TRBJ1-1 TRBD1 . TRBV7-8 CASSTYRDRGTRGWRAFF TGTGCCAGCAGCACTTACCGGGACAGGGGGACGAGAGGCTGGAGAGCTTTCTTT
TRBJ1-1 . once TRBV5-6 CASSLFRTEAFF TGTGCCAGCAGCTTGTTCCGGACTGAAGCTTTCTTT
TRBJ2-5 TRBD2 . TRBV7-2 CASSLGLAGQETQYF TGTGCCAGCAGTCTCGGACTAGCGGGGCAAGAGACCCAGTACTTC
TRBJ1-2 TRBD1 . TRBV5-1 CASSTPGQSLSGYTF TGCGCCAGCAGCACTCCGGGACAGTCCCTTTCCGGCTACACCTTC
TRBJ2-2 . . TRBV7-9 CASSSNRVRTGELFF TGTGCCAGCAGCTCAAACAGGGTCCGGACCGGGGAGCTGTTTTTT